A selection of T cell receptor beta chains follows, all from one sample in a study of T cells in Graves' hyperthyroidism and ophthalmopathy. TCRdb re-analysed the multiplex PCR reads in MiXCR, keeping a single row per CDR3 protein. The sample includes about 560,000 distinct CDR3 sequences, 15% to 18% of them seen just once. Sample: blood. The receptors stem from a woman aged 25 to 39 with Graves' hyperthyroidism. Both conserved end residues are part of each CDR3. D genes are given only for firm matches. For some rows the clone size is stated as once, few or many, or as a class when expanded; others skip it.

size	V	length	D	J	DNA	CDR3
.	TRBV7-9	15	.	TRBJ1-4	TGTGCCAGCAGCAGTGGGTCGCGGTTTAATGAAAAACTGTTTTTT	CASSSGSRFNEKLFF
few	TRBV20-1	14	.	TRBJ2-2	TGCAGTGCTAGGGGGGGACACAACACCGGGGAGCTGTTTTTT	CSARGGHNTGELFF
many	TRBV5-1	13	.	TRBJ2-5	TGCGCCAGCAGCTTGGCCGACCAAGAGACCCAGTACTTC	CASSLADQETQYF
few	TRBV30	14	.	TRBJ1-1	TGTGCCTGGAGCATTCTAGGGGGGAACACTGAAGCTTTCTTT	CAWSILGGNTEAFF
.	TRBV4-3	17	.	TRBJ2-5	TGCGCCAGCAGCCAAGATTGGCAGGCCCTTACGAAAGAGACCCAGTACTTC	CASSQDWQALTKETQYF
few	TRBV11-2	15	.	TRBJ2-2	TGTGCCAGCAGCTTAGGTGGATCGAACACCGGGGAGCTGTTTTTT	CASSLGGSNTGELFF
many	TRBV10-3	16	TRBD2	TRBJ2-7	TGTGCCATCAGTGAGTCTAGCGGGACTGGGTCCTACGAGCAGTACTTC	CAISESSGTGSYEQYF
few	TRBV30	16	TRBD1	TRBJ2-2	TGTGCCTGGAGTGTCCCGGGACAGGGGGCAGGTTGGGAGCTGTTTTTT	CAWSVPGQGAGWELFF
.	TRBV20-1	14	.	TRBJ2-3	TGCAGTGCTAGAGTGAGTTCCAGCACAGATACGCAGTATTTT	CSARVSSSTDTQYF
many	TRBV5-1	13	.	TRBJ2-3	TGCGCCAGCAGCATCGAGACCGATTTCGCGCAGTATTTT	CASSIETDFAQYF
.	TRBV7-9	15	.	TRBJ2-1	TGTGCCAGCAGTTACAGGTTGAGCTCCTACAATGAGCAGTTCTTC	CASSYRLSSYNEQFF
few	TRBV6-1	14	.	TRBJ2-2	TGTGCCAGCAGTGCTGGGACTTTCACCGGGGAGCTGTTTTTT	CASSAGTFTGELFF
many	TRBV2	14	.	TRBJ2-1	TGTGCCAGCAGTGAAGCGCTTTGGGGCAATGAGCAGTTCTTC	CASSEALWGNEQFF
.	TRBV5-1	14	.	TRBJ2-7	TGCGCCAGCAGCTTGGATGCAAACTCCTACGAGCAGTACTTC	CASSLDANSYEQYF
few	TRBV10-3	16	.	TRBJ1-2	TGTGCCATCAGTAAGGGACAAGACCTTTTTAACTATGGCTACACCTTC	CAISKGQDLFNYGYTF
.	TRBV10-3	15	TRBD2	TRBJ2-3	TGTGCCATCACCGGGACTAGCGGGAGTAGGGATACGCAGTATTTT	CAITGTSGSRDTQYF
.	TRBV6-2/TRBV6-3	14	.	TRBJ1-1	TGTGCCAGCAGTTACGTGAGGGGATCCCCTGAAGCTTTCTTT	CASSYVRGSPEAFF
many	TRBV6-1	15	.	TRBJ2-7	TGTGCCAGCAGGAAGGAGTGGGAAATCTCCTACGAGCAGTACTTC	CASRKEWEISYEQYF
.	TRBV6-1	16	TRBD2	TRBJ2-1	TGTGCCAGCCCAACTGGTAGCGGGAGGATTTACAATGAGCAGTTCTTC	CASPTGSGRIYNEQFF
many	TRBV7-2	15	TRBD2	TRBJ2-3	TGTGCCAGCAGCTCAAGACTAGCGGGGACAGATACGCAGTATTTT	CASSSRLAGTDTQYF
many	TRBV3-1	16	TRBD1	TRBJ1-3	TGTGCCAGCAGCGTAATGACAGGGGACTATGGAAACACCATATATTTT	CASSVMTGDYGNTIYF
many	TRBV13	14	.	TRBJ2-1	TGTGCCAGCAGCTTAGCCAGAGCCTACAATGAGCAGTTCTTC	CASSLARAYNEQFF
many	TRBV14	12	.	TRBJ1-2	TGTGCCAGCAGCCTAAGTTTCTATGGCTACACCTTC	CASSLSFYGYTF
.	TRBV5-1	15	.	TRBJ2-2	TGCGCCAGCAGCTTGGCCCCGGGGTTCACCGGGGAGCTGTTTTTT	CASSLAPGFTGELFF
few	TRBV9	14	.	TRBJ2-7	TGTGCCAGCAGCGTGGGCGATGGCTCCTACGAGCAGTACTTC	CASSVGDGSYEQYF
few	TRBV15	17	TRBD2	TRBJ2-1	TGTGCCACCAGCAGAGATTACGAGGGACTAGCGGGCTCGGGCCTGTTCTTC	CATSRDYEGLAGSGLFF
many	TRBV12-3/TRBV12-4	14	.	TRBJ2-3	TGTGCCAGCAGCCGGGACCCTTCCACAGATACGCAGTATTTT	CASSRDPSTDTQYF
many	TRBV12-3/TRBV12-4	16	TRBD2	TRBJ2-3	TGTGCCAGCAGTTTAACTGCTAGCGGGTCCCCAGATACGCAGTATTTT	CASSLTASGSPDTQYF
few	TRBV19	13	TRBD1	TRBJ2-2	TGTGCCAGTACCCGGGACAGCGCCGGGGAGCTGTTTTTT	CASTRDSAGELFF
.	TRBV5-6	16	.	TRBJ2-2	TGTGCCAGCAGCGGACTGCGGGTCGCGAACACCGGGGAGCTGTTTTTT	CASSGLRVANTGELFF
.	TRBV4-2	15	TRBD1	TRBJ2-7	TGTGCCAGCAGCCAAGAAGGGGGCAAGGGCTACGAGCAGTACTTC	CASSQEGGKGYEQYF
few	TRBV29-1	11	.	TRBJ2-5	TGCAGCGTTGTAAACAGGATGACCCAGTACTTC	CSVVNRMTQYF
many	TRBV5-8	14	.	TRBJ1-5	TGTGCCAGCAGCTTTCACAGGGACAATCAGCCCCAGCATTTT	CASSFHRDNQPQHF
many	TRBV29-1	13	.	TRBJ2-7	TGCAGCGTTGCCCTCCAACGGGGCTACGAGCAGTACTTC	CSVALQRGYEQYF
few	TRBV25-1	17	.	TRBJ2-2	TGTGCCAGCAGTGACCCCCAGGAGGGACAGAACACCGGGGAGCTGTTTTTT	CASSDPQEGQNTGELFF
.	TRBV5-4	13	.	TRBJ1-1	TGTGCCAGCAGCTTGCAGGGGTGGGGTGAAGCTTTCTTT	CASSLQGWGEAFF
few	TRBV18	16	TRBD1	TRBJ1-4	TGTGCCAGCTCACCTGACTACGGGGACAGGGGGGAAAAACTGTTTTTT	CASSPDYGDRGEKLFF
.	TRBV15	16	.	TRBJ2-5	TGTGCCACCAGCAGAGATCTCCGACCGATCCAAGAGACCCAGTACTTC	CATSRDLRPIQETQYF
many	TRBV3-1	13	.	TRBJ2-7	TGTGCCAGCAGCCAAGTAGGAGGGCACGAGCAGTACTTC	CASSQVGGHEQYF
.	TRBV28	18	TRBD2	TRBJ2-7	TGCGCCAGCAGCCAAGATCACCCTGGGTCAAGCGGGAGGAGCGAGCAGTACTTC	CASSQDHPGSSGRSEQYF
many	TRBV11-2	15	TRBD2	TRBJ2-1	TGTGCCAGCAGCTTTCGGGCGGGAGGGCCGGATGAGCAGTTCTTC	CASSFRAGGPDEQFF
.	TRBV4-1	15	TRBD1	TRBJ1-1	TGCGCCAGCAGCCAAGATAGGGGGCATGGCACTGAAGCTTTCTTT	CASSQDRGHGTEAFF
.	TRBV27	13	.	TRBJ2-3	TGTGCCAGCAGTAGGACTCCTGGAGATACGCAGTATTTT	CASSRTPGDTQYF
many	TRBV7-2	13	.	TRBJ1-2	TGTGCCAGCAGCTTAGGCGGGGGGGGCAGCTACACCTTC	CASSLGGGGSYTF
.	TRBV7-9	13	.	TRBJ1-1	TGTGCCAGCAGCGAGGACGTCATGACGGGGACTTTCTTT	CASSEDVMTGTFF
few	TRBV10-3	14	TRBD1	TRBJ2-7	TGTGCCATCAGTCCGGGACAGGGGACCTACGAGCAGTACTTC	CAISPGQGTYEQYF
.	TRBV20-1	15	TRBD1	TRBJ2-3	TGCAGTGCTTATCTGGACAGGGGATACACAGATACGCAGTATTTT	CSAYLDRGYTDTQYF
many	TRBV7-2	18	TRBD2	TRBJ2-1	TGTGCCAGCAGCTTAGTAGGACTCCTAGCGGACCGGAACAATGAGCAGTTCTTC	CASSLVGLLADRNNEQFF
.	TRBV11-2	14	.	TRBJ2-1	TGTGCCAGCAGCCGTCCCGGAGGGGGTAATGAGCAGTTCTTC	CASSRPGGGNEQFF
once	TRBV12-3/TRBV12-4	14	.	TRBJ1-6	TGTGCCAGCACAATGCGGGGCTCGAATTCACCCCTCCACTTT	CASTMRGSNSPLHF
few	TRBV29-1	14	.	TRBJ1-2	TGCAGCGTTGGTTGGGCAAGTTTAAACTATGGCTACACCTTC	CSVGWASLNYGYTF
few	TRBV19	14	TRBD1	TRBJ2-4	TGTGCCAGTAGAGGGGCTGGACAGGGAAACATTCAGTACTTC	CASRGAGQGNIQYF
many	TRBV3-1	14	.	TRBJ2-3	TGTGCCAGCAGCCAAGTTCCGAACACAGATACGCAGTATTTT	CASSQVPNTDTQYF
.	TRBV19	14	.	TRBJ1-2	TGTGCCAGTAGTAGGGGCTCAGCTAACTATGGCTACACCTTC	CASSRGSANYGYTF